A single sample gave rise to the 15 T cell receptor beta chains below, sequenced in a study of a mutant IDH1 vaccine in newly diagnosed glioma. TCRdb's table, derived via immunoSEQ multiplex PCR, lists solely in-frame clones and lacks some. The sample has tens of thousands of clones, less than 80% seen once. These receptors lack a known antigen. The time point is: week 35, safety follow-up. Topical imiquimod was applied with each vaccine dose, which held 300 ug of mutant IDH1 20-mer peptide. Sample: PBMCs, taken from a glioma patient whose treatment included an IDH1 peptide vaccine. These receptor sequences come from a man aged 35 to 55 with glioma.

V is TRBV7-2 and J is TRBJ1-5; TRBD1 might be the D (5 bases). V was shortened by 5 bases and J by 4 bases, with 12 bases between the two germline ends. Germline V CDR1 and CDR2: SGHTA, FQGNSA. The CDR3 totals 14 residues. The CDR3 sequence is CASSRDLPNQPQHF. The CDR3, as DNA: TGTGCCAGCAGCCGGGACTTACCAAATCAGCCCCAGCATTTT.

The chain is built from TRBV13 and TRBJ2-1; 12 positions agree with TRBD2. The CDR3 loop spans 14 amino acids. V lost 3 bases to trimming and J lost 7 bases; unmatched junction nucleotides: 1. Per germline, CDR1 PRHDT and CDR2 FYEKMQ (reference sequence). CDR3 in amino acids: CASSFGLAGNEQFF. CDR3 nucleotide sequence: TGTGCCAGCAGCTTCGGACTAGCGGGGAATGAGCAGTTCTTC.

The J gene is TRBJ2-6, the V gene TRBV12-5; 11 bases are a match to TRBD1. CDR1 is LGHNT and CDR2 is FRNRAP in the germline V gene. The length of the CDR3 is 20 residues. After removal of 0 bases from V and 2 bases from J, the junction contained 9 bases not matched to a gene. The CDR3 is CASGLVFIGQGAAGANVLTF. The CDR3 nucleotides read TGTGCTAGTGGTTTGGTATTCATAGGACAGGGGGCGGCTGGGGCCAACGTCCTGACTTTC.

The genes are TRBV6-6 and TRBJ2-2; the match to TRBD1 covers 9 bases. The trim removed 8 bases at V and 7 bases at J, leaving 5 bases unmatched. The CDR3 spans 13 residues. CDR1 MNHNY and CDR2 SVGAGI come from the germline V gene (reference sequence). This chain's CDR3 is CASRDRESGELFF. Written as DNA, the CDR3 is TGTGCCAGCCGGGACAGGGAGAGCGGGGAGCTGTTTTTT.

The rearrangement links TRBV27 to TRBJ2-3; D possibly corresponds to TRBD1 (5 bases). The CDR3 extends over 17 amino acids. Deletions cut 6 bases from V and 1 base from J, with 20 bases between. The germline gives CDR1 MNHEY, CDR2 SMNVEV (reference sequence). CDR3: CASSSIEIQARTDTQYF. CDR3 sequence (DNA): TGTGCCAGCAGCTCCATAGAGATACAGGCCCGCACAGATACGCAGTATTTT.

The chain has TRBV5-5 and TRBJ1-2, with 7 nucleotides matching TRBD1. Losses at the gene ends were 4 bases for V and 4 bases for J; bases not matched to a gene: 10. The germline V gene encodes CDR1 SGHKS and CDR2 YYEKEE (reference sequence). This CDR3 comprises 15 residues. Written as DNA, the CDR3 is TGTGCCAGCAGCCAAGAGACAGGGCTACCCTATGGCTACACCTTC. It yields the protein CASSQETGLPYGYTF.

The chain has TRBV11-2 and TRBJ1-4, with D hard to call. The CDR3 is 16 residues long. The ends were cut back, 2 bases at V and 0 bases at J, with 10 bases in the middle. CDR1 SGHAT and CDR2 FQNNGV come from the germline V gene. This chain's CDR3 is CASSLMAVSTNEKLFF. The CDR3 DNA reads as TGTGCCAGCAGCTTAATGGCGGTGTCAACTAATGAAAAACTGTTTTTT.

V gene TRBV7-8 combines with J gene TRBJ2-3; TRBD2 agrees at 8 bases. CDR1 SGHVS and CDR2 FQNEAQ come from the germline V gene. The CDR3 is 15 amino acids. V shed 6 bases and J 6 bases; nucleotides not matched to a gene: 11. CDR3: CASSPLAVGSDTQYF. The CDR3 nucleotides read TGTGCCAGCAGTCCACTAGCGGTCGGGTCTGATACGCAGTATTTT.

The gene calls are TRBV7-9 and TRBJ2-1; D remains unclear. This CDR3 has 16 amino acids. CDR1 SEHNR and CDR2 FQNEAQ come from the germline V gene (reference sequence). Trimming shortened V by 5 bases and J by 1 base, and 15 bases separated the two germline ends. The CDR3 nucleotides read TGTGCCAGCAGCCCCTATACGAGAGTTTCCTACAATGAGCAGTTCTTC. Protein: CASSPYTRVSYNEQFF.

The J gene is TRBJ2-1, the V gene TRBV19; 7 bases match TRBD2. J was trimmed by 9 bases and V by 1 base; bases with no gene match: 3. The germline CDR1 and CDR2 sequences are LNHDA and SQIVND (reference sequence). The CDR3 is made up of 13 amino acids. DNA of the CDR3: TGTGCCAGTAGTATAGGACTAGCTGGTGAGCAGTTCTTC. Amino acids: CASSIGLAGEQFF.

V usage is TRBV7-2 and J usage is TRBJ2-1, with 7 nucleotides matching TRBD2. Per germline, CDR1 SGHTA and CDR2 FQGNSA. This CDR3 comprises 16 residues. V lost 1 base to trimming and J lost 4 bases; unmatched junction nucleotides: 7. This chain's CDR3 is CASSLDGLVIYNEQFF. CDR3 bases: TGTGCCAGCAGCTTAGACGGACTAGTCATATACAATGAGCAGTTCTTC.

The V gene is TRBV27, the J gene TRBJ2-7; possible D gene TRBD2, 5 bases. This CDR3 comprises 15 residues. V was trimmed by 10 bases and J by 2 bases, leaving 21 bases between them. Germline-derived CDR1 and CDR2 are MNHEY and SMNVEV (reference sequence). DNA for the CDR3: TGTGCCACCGGACGGAGAGGACTGGACCCCTACGAGCAGTACGTC. This translates into CATGRRGLDPYEQYV.

The rearrangement links TRBV19 to TRBJ2-4, with D hard to call. Between the trimmed V and J ends, which lost 6 bases and 0 bases, there was a span of 6 bases. The CDR3 sequence is 13 residues long. Per germline, CDR1 LNHDA and CDR2 SQIVND (reference sequence). The CDR3 loop reads CASRPLAKNIQYF. CDR3 DNA sequence: TGTGCCAGTAGGCCTCTAGCCAAAAACATTCAGTACTTC.

This clone showed up many times. The rearrangement links TRBV27 to TRBJ2-1, with 11 positions matching TRBD2. The CDR3 is 17 amino acids. Germline CDR1 reads MNHEY; CDR2 reads SMNVEV (reference sequence). The ends lost 6 bases at V and 4 bases at J; junction bases unmatched: 11. CDR3: CASRDPGLAERYNEQFF. In nucleotides, the CDR3 is TGTGCCAGCAGGGACCCGGGACTAGCGGAGAGGTACAATGAGCAGTTCTTC.

The CDR3 bases are TGCGCCAGCAGCACGGGACAGCCCACAGATACGCAGTATTTT. Its protein is CASSTGQPTDTQYF. The rearrangement joins TRBV5-1 to TRBJ2-3, with 7 bases matching TRBD1. This CDR3 spans 14 amino acids. V shed 4 bases, J shed 2 bases, and the junction held 4 bases outside the gene matches. Germline assignment: CDR1 SGHRS and CDR2 YFSETQ.